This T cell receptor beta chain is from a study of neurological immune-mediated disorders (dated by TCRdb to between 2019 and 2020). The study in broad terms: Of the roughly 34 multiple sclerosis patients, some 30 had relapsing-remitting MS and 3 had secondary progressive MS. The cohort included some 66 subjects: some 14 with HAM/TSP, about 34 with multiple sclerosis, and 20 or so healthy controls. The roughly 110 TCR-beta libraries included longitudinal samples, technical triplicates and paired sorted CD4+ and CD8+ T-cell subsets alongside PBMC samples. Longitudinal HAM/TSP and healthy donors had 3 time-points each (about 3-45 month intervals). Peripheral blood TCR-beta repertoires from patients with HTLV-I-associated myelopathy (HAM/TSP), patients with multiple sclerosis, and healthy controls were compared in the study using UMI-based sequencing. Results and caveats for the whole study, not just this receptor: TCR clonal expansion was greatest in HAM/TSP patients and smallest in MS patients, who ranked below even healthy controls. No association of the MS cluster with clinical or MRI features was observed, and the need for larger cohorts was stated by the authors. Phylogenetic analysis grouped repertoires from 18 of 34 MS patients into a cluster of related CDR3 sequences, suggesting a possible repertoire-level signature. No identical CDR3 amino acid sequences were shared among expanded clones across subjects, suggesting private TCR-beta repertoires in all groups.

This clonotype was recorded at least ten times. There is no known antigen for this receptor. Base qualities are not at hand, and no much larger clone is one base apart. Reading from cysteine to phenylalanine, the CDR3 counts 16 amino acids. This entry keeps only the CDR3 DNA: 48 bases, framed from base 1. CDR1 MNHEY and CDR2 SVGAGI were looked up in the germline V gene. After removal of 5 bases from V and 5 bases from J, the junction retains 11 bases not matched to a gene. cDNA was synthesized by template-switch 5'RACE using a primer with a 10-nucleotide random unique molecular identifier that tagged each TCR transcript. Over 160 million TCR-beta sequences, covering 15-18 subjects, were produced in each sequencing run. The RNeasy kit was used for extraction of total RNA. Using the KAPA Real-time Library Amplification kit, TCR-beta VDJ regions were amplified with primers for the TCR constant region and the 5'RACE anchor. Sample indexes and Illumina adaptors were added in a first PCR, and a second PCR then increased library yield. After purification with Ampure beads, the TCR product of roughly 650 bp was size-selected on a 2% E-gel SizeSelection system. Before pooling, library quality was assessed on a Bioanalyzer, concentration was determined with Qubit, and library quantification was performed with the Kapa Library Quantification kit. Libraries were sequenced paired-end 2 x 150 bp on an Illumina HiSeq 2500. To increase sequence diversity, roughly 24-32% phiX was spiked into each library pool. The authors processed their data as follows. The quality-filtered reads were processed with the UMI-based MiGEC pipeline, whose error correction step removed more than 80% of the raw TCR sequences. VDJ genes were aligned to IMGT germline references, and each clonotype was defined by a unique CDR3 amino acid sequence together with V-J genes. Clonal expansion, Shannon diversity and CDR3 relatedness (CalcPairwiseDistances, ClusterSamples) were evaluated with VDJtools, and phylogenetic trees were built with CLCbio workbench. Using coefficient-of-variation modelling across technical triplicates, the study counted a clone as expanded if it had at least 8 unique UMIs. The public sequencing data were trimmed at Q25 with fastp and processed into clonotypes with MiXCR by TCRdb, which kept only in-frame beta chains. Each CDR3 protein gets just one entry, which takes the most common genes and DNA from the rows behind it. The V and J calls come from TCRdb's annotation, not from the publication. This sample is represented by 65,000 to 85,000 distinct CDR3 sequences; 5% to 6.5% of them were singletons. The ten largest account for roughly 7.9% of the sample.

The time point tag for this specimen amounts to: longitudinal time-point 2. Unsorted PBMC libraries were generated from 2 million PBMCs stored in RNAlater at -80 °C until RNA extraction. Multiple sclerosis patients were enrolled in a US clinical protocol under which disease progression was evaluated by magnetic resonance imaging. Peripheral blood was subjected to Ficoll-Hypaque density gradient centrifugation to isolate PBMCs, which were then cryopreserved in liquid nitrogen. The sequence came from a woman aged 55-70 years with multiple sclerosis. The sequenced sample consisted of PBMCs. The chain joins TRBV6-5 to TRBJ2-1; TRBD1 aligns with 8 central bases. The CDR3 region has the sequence CASSPPMDRVDNEQFF. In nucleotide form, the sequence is TGTGCCAGCAGTCCCCCAATGGACAGGGTTGACAATGAGCAGTTCTTC.